This T cell receptor (beta chain) was observed in a study of breast tumors, draining lymph nodes, adjacent tissues. This CDR3 contains 16 residues. With 5 bases removed from V and 8 bases from J, the gap between germline ends came to 19 bases. Looked up from germline, CDR1 is MDHEN and CDR2 is SYDVKM. Axillary draining lymph nodes of breast cancer patients supplied the node samples. TCRdb reprocessed the multiplex PCR reads with MiXCR, giving one entry per CDR3 protein. The data hold roughly 120,000 distinct CDR3 sequences, with just under 20% observed a single time. In this sample, this clonotype turned up many times.

The V gene is TRBV28, the J gene TRBJ1-6, with a tentative D call TRBD1 (5 bases). The specimen was axillary lymph node tissue. This clonotype originated in a female donor with breast cancer. Some clones in this sample may be carry-over from other donors' samples. The CDR3 DNA sequence: TGTGCCAGCAGTAGACCGGGACTTCCTGGGGATTCACCCCTCCACTTT. Translation gives CASSRPGLPGDSPLHF.